This T cell receptor beta chain was recorded in a study of memory CD4+ T cells and cytomegalovirus serostatus. Overall study results and limits: The CMV-associated TCR signature appears largely within the CD4+ memory repertoire. About 40% of the roughly 160 known CMV-associated TCRbeta sequences appeared in CD4+ memory.

Single viable CD3+CD4+CD8-CD45RO+ cells were sorted as the memory CD4+ T cells. CMV serostatus came from serum IgG against pp150, pp28, p38, p52. Total CD4+ T cells were enriched by CD4 positive selection. Clones were read by immunoSEQ multiplex PCR, and TCRdb kept only the in-frame ones, dropping some. The table shows some 50,000 clones, with around 78% occurring only once. CDR3 size: 16 residues. J was trimmed by 0 bases and V by 5 bases; bases with no gene match: 7. Germline lookup yields CDR1 MDHEN and CDR2 SYDVKM. Comment on this clone: As yet, its antigen is unknown.

This clonotype was obtained from an adult in good health and CMV-seronegative. The sequenced material came from memory CD4+ T cells from blood. The chain uses TRBV28 and TRBJ2-7; 10 bases align to TRBD1. CDR3 sequence (DNA): TGTGCCAGCAGTGATGGGGACAGGGGACCCTCCTACGAGCAGTACTTC. It is translated as CASSDGDRGPSYEQYF.